This T cell receptor (beta chain) emerged from a study of blood T cell repertoires in COVID-19. Study-wide context: Samples of COVID-19 (acute and convalescent) were obtained from the United States, Italy and Spain. In each case, the material was cDNA or gDNA derived from T cells, B-cell-depleted T cells, or PBMCs.

TCRdb's table, derived via immunoSEQ multiplex PCR, lists solely in-frame clones and lacks some. The repertoire holds about 85,000 clones, with more than 65% as singletons. The CDR3 is 14 amino acids. With V trimmed by 4 bases and J by 7 bases, 9 bases remained unmatched. CDR1 is MDHEN and CDR2 is SYDVKM in the germline V gene. The chain uses TRBV28 and TRBJ1-1; 7 nucleotides align to TRBD1. The clonotype originates from a man aged 55 to 69 with acute or convalescent COVID-19. Sequences were obtained from peripheral blood. The CDR3 nucleotides read TGTGCCAGCAGTTCTCGACAGGGCGAGGGTGAAGCTTTCTTT. Amino acids: CASSSRQGEGEAFF.